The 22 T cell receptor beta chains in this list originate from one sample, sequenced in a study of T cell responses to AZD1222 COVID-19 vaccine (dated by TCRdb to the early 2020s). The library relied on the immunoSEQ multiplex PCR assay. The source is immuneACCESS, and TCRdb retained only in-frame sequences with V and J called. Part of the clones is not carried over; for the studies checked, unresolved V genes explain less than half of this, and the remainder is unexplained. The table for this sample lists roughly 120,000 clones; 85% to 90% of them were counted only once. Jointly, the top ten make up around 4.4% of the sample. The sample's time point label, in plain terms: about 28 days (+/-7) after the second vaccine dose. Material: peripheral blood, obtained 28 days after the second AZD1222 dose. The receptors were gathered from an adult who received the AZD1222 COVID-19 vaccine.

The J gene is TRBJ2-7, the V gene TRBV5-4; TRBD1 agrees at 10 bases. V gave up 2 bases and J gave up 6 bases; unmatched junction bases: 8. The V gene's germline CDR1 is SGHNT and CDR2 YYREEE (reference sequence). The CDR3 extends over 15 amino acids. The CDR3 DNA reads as TGTGCCAGCAGCTTACCGACAGGGGGCAAAGGCGAGCAGTACTTC. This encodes CASSLPTGGKGEQYF.

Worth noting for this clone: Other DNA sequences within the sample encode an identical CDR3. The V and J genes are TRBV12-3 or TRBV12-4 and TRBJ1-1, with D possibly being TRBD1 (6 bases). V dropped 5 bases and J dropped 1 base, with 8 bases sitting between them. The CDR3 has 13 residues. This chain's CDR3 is CASSRQENTEAFF. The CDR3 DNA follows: TGTGCCAGCAGTCGACAGGAGAACACTGAAGCTTTCTTT.

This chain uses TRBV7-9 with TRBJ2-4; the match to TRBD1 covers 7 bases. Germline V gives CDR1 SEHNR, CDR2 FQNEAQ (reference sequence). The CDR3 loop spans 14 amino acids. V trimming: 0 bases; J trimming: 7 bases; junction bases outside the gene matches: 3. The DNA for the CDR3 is TGTGCCAGCAGCTTAGCGACGGACAGGAACATTCAGTACTTC. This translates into CASSLATDRNIQYF.

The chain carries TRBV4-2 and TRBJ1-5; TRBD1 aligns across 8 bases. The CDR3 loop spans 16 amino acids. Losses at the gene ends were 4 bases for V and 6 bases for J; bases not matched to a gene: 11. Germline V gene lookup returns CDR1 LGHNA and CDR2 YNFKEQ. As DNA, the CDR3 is TGTGCCAGCAGCCGAAAAGGCGGGACAGGCTTTCAGCCCCAGCATTTT. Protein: CASSRKGGTGFQPQHF.

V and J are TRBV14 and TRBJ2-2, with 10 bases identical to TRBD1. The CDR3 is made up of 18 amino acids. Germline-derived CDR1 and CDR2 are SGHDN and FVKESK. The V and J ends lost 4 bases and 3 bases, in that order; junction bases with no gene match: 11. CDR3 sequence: CASSLWDRGETDTGELFF. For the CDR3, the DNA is TGTGCCAGCAGCCTGTGGGACAGGGGAGAGACGGACACCGGGGAGCTGTTTTTT.

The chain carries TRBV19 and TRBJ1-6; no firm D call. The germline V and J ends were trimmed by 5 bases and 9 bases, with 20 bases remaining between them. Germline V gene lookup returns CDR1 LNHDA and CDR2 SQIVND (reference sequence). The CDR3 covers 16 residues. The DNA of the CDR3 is TGTGCCAGTAGTCTTTATTTCCCCCCTACCAGTTCACCCCTCCACTTT. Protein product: CASSLYFPPTSSPLHF.

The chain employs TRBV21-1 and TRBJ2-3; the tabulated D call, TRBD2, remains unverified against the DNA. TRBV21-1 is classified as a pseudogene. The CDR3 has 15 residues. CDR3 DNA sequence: TGTGCCAGCAGCAAAAATAGCCTTCGCACAGATACGCAGTATTTT. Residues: CASSKNSLRTDTQYF.

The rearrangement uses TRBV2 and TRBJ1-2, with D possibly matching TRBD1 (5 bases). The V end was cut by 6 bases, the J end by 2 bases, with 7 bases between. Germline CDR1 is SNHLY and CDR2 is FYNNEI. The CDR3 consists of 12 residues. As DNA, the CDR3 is TGTGCCAGCAGGACAGCGAACTATGGCTACACCTTC. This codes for CASRTANYGYTF.

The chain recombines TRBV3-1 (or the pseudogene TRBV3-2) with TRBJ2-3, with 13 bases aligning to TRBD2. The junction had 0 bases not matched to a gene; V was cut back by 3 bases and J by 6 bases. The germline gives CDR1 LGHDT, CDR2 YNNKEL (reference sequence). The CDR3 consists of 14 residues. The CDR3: CASSQTSGGDTQYF. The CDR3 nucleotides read TGTGCCAGCAGCCAGACTAGCGGGGGGGATACGCAGTATTTT.

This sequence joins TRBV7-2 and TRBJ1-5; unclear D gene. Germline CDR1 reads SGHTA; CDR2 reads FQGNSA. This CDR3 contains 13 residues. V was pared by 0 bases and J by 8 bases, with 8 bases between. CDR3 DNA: TGTGCCAGCAGCTTAGCGCGGGGAGAGCCCCAGCATTTT. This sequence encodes CASSLARGEPQHF.

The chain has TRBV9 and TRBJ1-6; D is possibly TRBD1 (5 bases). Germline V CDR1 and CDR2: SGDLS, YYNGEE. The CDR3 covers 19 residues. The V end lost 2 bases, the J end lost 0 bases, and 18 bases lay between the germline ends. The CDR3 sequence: CASSVRLGLLSSYNSPLHF. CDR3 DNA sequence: TGTGCCAGCAGCGTGCGATTGGGACTGCTAAGCTCCTATAATTCACCCCTCCACTTT.

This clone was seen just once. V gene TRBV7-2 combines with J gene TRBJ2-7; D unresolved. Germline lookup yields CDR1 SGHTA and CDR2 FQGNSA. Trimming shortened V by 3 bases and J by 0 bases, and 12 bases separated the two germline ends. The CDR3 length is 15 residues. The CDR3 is CASSFGPVGSYEQYF. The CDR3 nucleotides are TGTGCCAGCAGCTTTGGTCCTGTGGGCTCCTACGAGCAGTACTTC.

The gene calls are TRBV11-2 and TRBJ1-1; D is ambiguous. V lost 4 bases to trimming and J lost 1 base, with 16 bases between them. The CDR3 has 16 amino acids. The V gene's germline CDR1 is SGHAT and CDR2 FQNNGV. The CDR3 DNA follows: TGTGCCAGCAGCTCCCTTCAGAAACCGGGGAACACTGAAGCTTTCTTT. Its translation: CASSSLQKPGNTEAFF.

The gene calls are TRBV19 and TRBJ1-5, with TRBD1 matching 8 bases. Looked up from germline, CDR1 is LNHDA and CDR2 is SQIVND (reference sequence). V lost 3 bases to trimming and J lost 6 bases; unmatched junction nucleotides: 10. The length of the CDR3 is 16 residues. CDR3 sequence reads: CASSMGGRGRGQPQHF. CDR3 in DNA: TGTGCCAGTAGTATGGGGGGCAGGGGGCGAGGTCAGCCCCAGCATTTT.

This CDR3 is CASSQERTGGPGGYTF. In nucleotides, the CDR3 is TGTGCCAGCAGCCAAGAAAGAACGGGGGGTCCAGGTGGCTACACCTTC. The rearrangement links TRBV3-1 (or the pseudogene TRBV3-2) to TRBJ1-2, with a weak D call TRBD1 (5 bases). The CDR3 length is 16 residues. V was shortened by 0 bases and J by 7 bases, with 18 bases between the two germline ends. Germline V gene sequence: CDR1 LGHDT, CDR2 YNNKEL (reference sequence).

This CDR3 is CAISRQGRADQPQHF. The CDR3 nucleotides are TGTGCCATCAGCCGACAGGGGCGGGCCGATCAGCCCCAGCATTTT. The chain recombines TRBV10-3 with TRBJ1-5; TRBD1 agrees at 8 bases. The V segment lost 6 bases and the J segment 5 bases; nucleotides outside the gene matches: 9. This CDR3 comprises 15 residues. Per germline, CDR1 ENHRY and CDR2 SYGVKD.

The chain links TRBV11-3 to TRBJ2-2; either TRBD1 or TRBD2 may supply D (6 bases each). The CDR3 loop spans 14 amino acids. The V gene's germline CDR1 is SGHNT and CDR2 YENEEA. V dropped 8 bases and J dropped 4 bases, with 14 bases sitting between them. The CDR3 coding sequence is TGTGCCAGCGCCGGAGGGGGGAGCACCGGGGAGCTGTTTTTT. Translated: CASAGGGSTGELFF.

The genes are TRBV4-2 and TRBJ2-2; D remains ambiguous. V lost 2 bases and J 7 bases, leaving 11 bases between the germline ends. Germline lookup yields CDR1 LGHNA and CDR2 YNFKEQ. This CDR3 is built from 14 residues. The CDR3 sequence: CASSQTGWVGELFF. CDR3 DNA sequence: TGTGCCAGCAGCCAAACCGGGTGGGTCGGGGAGCTGTTTTTT.

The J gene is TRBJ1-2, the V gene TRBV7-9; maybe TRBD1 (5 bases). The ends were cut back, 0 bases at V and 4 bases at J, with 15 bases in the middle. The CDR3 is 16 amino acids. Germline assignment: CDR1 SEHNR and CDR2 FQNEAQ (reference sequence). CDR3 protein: CASSLAGTTSFYGYTF. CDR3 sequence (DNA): TGTGCCAGCAGCTTAGCGGGGACCACTAGCTTCTATGGCTACACCTTC.

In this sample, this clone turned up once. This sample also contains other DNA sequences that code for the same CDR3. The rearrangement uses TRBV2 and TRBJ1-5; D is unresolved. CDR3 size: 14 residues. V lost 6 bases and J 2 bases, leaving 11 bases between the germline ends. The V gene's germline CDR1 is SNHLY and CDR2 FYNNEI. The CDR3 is CASSASGGNQPQHF. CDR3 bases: TGTGCCAGCAGCGCTTCTGGGGGCAATCAGCCCCAGCATTTT.

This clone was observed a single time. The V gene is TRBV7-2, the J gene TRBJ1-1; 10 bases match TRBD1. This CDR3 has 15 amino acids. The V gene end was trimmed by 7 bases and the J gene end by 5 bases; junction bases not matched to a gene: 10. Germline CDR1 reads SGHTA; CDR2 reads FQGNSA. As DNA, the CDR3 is TGTGCCAGCAAAAGGCCCGGACAGGGGGTGACTGAAGCTTTCTTT. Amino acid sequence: CASKRPGQGVTEAFF.

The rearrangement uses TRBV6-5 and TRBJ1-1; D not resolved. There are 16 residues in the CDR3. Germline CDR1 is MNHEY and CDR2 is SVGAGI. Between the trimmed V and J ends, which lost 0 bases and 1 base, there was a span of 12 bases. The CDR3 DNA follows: TGTGCCAGCAGTTACTCTGGAAATTGGGGGAACACTGAAGCTTTCTTT. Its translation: CASSYSGNWGNTEAFF.